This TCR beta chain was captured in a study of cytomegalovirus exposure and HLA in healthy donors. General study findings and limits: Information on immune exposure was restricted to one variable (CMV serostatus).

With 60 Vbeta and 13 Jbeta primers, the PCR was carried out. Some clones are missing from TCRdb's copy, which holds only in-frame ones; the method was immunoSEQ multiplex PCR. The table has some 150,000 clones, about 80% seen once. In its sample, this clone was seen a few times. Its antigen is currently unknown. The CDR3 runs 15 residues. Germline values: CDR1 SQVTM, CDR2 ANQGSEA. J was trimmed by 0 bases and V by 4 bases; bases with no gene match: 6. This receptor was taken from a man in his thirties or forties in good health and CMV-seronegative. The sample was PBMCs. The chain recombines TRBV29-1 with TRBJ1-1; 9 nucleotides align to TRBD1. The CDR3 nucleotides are TGCAGCGTTGGGGGAGGACAGGGGATGAACACTGAAGCTTTCTTT. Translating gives CSVGGGQGMNTEAFF.